The sample holds a few counts of the clone carrying this TCR beta chain. This specimen comes from a study of T cell changes during pregnancy in multiple sclerosis. Clones were sequenced by immunoSEQ multiplex PCR, and TCRdb holds only the in-frame ones, with some missing. The sample carries around 29,000 clones, more than 90% recorded once. Trimming left V 5 bases short and J 4 bases short, with 11 bases between. This CDR3 comprises 14 residues. Germline values: CDR1 SGHTA, CDR2 FQGTGA. Sequences were derived from CD8+ T cells from peripheral blood mononuclear cells, sampled before pregnancy. This chain connects TRBV7-3 to TRBJ2-2; weak D call: TRBD1 (5 bases). The source of this sequence is a female donor with multiple sclerosis, enrolled in a pregnancy study. This CDR3 is CASSPLGATGELFF. The DNA for the CDR3 is TGTGCCAGCAGCCCCCTTGGGGCCACCGGGGAGCTGTTTTTT.